A single sample gave rise to the 9 T cell receptor beta chains below, sequenced in a study of identical twins. TCRdb passed the 5' RACE reads through MiXCR, listing each CDR3 protein once. The sample includes about 720,000 distinct CDR3 sequences, roughly 18% of them seen just once. The same data also contributed to another study, on T cells expressing NK-cell markers.

The sample was PBMCs. The receptors here all came from a woman between 18 and 29 years old in good health.

This CDR3 is CSARDLGAGANEQFF. CDR3 bases: TGCAGTGCTAGAGATCTCGGGGCGGGAGCTAATGAGCAGTTCTTC. V is TRBV20-1 and J is TRBJ2-1; TRBD2 aligns across 7 bases. V was clipped by 0 bases and J by 7 bases; unmatched bases: 9. The CDR3 has 15 amino acids. Germline V CDR1 and CDR2: DFQATT, SNEGSKA (reference sequence).

The chain links TRBV11-2 to TRBJ2-1; D is unclear. The germline V gene has CDR1 SGHAT and CDR2 FQNNGV. The CDR3 sequence is 11 residues long. V gave up 10 bases and J gave up 4 bases, with 8 bases separating them. For the CDR3, the DNA is TGTGCCACCGCAGCGTACAATGAGCAGTTCTTC. Translation gives CATAAYNEQFF.

This sequence joins TRBV7-9 and TRBJ2-3; D ambiguous. The CDR3 is 17 amino acids. Germline assignment: CDR1 SEHNR and CDR2 FQNEAQ (reference sequence). V lost 5 bases to trimming and J lost 0 bases, with 18 bases between them. The chain's CDR3 is CASSLRRQSASTDTQYF. CDR3 nucleotide sequence: TGTGCCAGCAGCCTACGGCGCCAGTCCGCTAGCACAGATACGCAGTATTTT.

V usage is TRBV9 and J usage is TRBJ2-1, with D unclear. Germline CDR1 reads SGDLS; CDR2 reads YYNGEE. V was trimmed by 0 bases and J by 4 bases, leaving 11 bases between them. The CDR3 sequence is 15 residues long. This chain's CDR3 is CASSVVTGAYNEQFF. CDR3 nucleotides: TGTGCCAGCAGCGTAGTGACCGGAGCGTACAATGAGCAGTTCTTC.

To note about this clonotype: At one boundary the junction diverges from the germline segment, which might be a read error. The chain recombines TRBV5-1 with TRBJ2-1; D perhaps matches TRBD2 (5 bases). This CDR3 contains 14 residues. Germline CDR1 and CDR2: SGHRS and YFSETQ. This CDR3 is CSSSSPLGYNEQFF. CDR3 in DNA: TGCTCCAGCAGCTCGCCACTAGGTTACAATGAGCAGTTCTTC.

The rearrangement uses TRBV29-1 and TRBJ1-1, with 7 positions matching TRBD1. CDR3 length: 16 amino acids. The germline V gene encodes CDR1 SQVTM and CDR2 ANQGSEA. With V trimmed by 0 bases and J by 4 bases, 11 bases remained unmatched. The CDR3 DNA reads as TGCAGCGTTGAAGACAGGGGGTACGGCGGGATCACTGAAGCTTTCTTT. Its protein product is CSVEDRGYGGITEAFF. The full variable domain, completed using reference TRBV29-1 and TRBJ1-1, is SAVISQKPSRDICQRGTSLTIQCQVDSQVTMMFWYRQQPGQSLTLIATANQGSEATYESGFVIDKFPISRPNLTFSTLTVSNMSPEDSSIYLCSVEDRGYGGITEAFFGQGTRLTVV.

This clonotype was found a few times. This chain links TRBV5-1 with TRBJ2-3; perhaps TRBD1 as D (5 bases). This CDR3 is 14 amino acids long. Germline CDR1 reads SGHRS; CDR2 reads YFSETQ. The V gene lost 3 bases and the J gene lost 3 bases, with 11 bases spanning the gap. The CDR3 DNA reads as TGCGCCAGCAGCTCCTCTGGGGCTACAGATACGCAGTATTTT. It translates to CASSSSGATDTQYF.

This clonotype was recorded a few times. The genes are TRBV7-6 and TRBJ2-3; the match to TRBD2 covers 9 bases. The CDR3 is 16 amino acids. With 3 bases clipped from V and 3 bases from J, the junction kept 7 bases outside the gene matches. CDR1 SGHVS and CDR2 FNYEAQ come from the germline V gene. CDR3 amino acids: CASSLGSGSKTDTQYF. The DNA of the CDR3 is TGTGCCAGCAGCTTGGGTAGCGGGAGCAAGACAGATACGCAGTATTTT.

This clonotype has a count of ten or more. The chain uses TRBV20-1 and TRBJ1-2, with 8 positions matching TRBD1. The ends lost 5 bases at V and 6 bases at J; junction bases unmatched: 11. The CDR3 covers 14 residues. In germline, CDR1 is DFQATT, CDR2 SNEGSKA (reference sequence). The CDR3 region has the DNA TGCAGTGCTGGGACAGGACTGCAAGGGGATGGCTACACCTTC. Amino acid sequence: CSAGTGLQGDGYTF.